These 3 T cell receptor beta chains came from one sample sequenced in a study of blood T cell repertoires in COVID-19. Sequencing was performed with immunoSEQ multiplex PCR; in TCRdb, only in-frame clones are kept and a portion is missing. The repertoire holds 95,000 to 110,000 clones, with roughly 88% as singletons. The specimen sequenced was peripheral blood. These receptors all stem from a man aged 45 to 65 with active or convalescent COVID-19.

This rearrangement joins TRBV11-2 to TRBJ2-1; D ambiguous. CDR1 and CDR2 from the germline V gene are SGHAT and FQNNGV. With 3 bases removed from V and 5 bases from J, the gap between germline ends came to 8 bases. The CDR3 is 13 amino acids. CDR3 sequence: CASSFTSDNEQFF. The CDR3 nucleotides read TGTGCCAGCAGCTTCACGTCGGACAATGAGCAGTTCTTC.

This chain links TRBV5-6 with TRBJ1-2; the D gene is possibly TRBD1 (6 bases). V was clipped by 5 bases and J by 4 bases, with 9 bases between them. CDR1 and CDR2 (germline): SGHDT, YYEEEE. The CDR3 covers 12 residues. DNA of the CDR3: TGTGCCAGCAGTGTGGACAGCTATGGCTACACCTTC. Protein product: CASSVDSYGYTF.

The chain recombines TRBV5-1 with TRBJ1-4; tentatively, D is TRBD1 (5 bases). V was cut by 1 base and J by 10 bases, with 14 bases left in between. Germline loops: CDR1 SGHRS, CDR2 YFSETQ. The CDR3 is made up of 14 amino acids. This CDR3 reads CASSLLGADGKLFF. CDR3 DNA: TGCGCCAGCAGCTTGTTAGGGGCAGATGGAAAACTGTTTTTT.